This T cell receptor beta chain emerged from a study of cytomegalovirus exposure and HLA in healthy donors. Study findings and constraints: Associated with cytomegalovirus, according to the listing, were around 160 TCR beta chains. In vitro checks showed that a few CMV-associated chains really do target CMV antigens.

Both 60 Vbeta primers and 13 Jbeta primers went into the PCR. Produced via immunoSEQ multiplex PCR; TCRdb's table is partial and in-frame only. The table records roughly 100,000 clones, nearly 80% of them present only once. To note about this clone: The antigen is unknown. The junction differs from germline at one of its ends, possibly a read error.

Germline V CDR1 and CDR2: SGHKS, YYEKEE (reference sequence). The CDR3 totals 14 residues. The sample was PBMCs. J is TRBJ2-2 and V is TRBV5-5; 9 nucleotides match TRBD2. The origin of this receptor is a man in his 60s in good health and CMV-seropositive. The CDR3 loop reads CASTLTSGTGELFF. CDR3 sequence (DNA): TGTGCCAGCACCTTGACTAGCGGCACCGGGGAGCTGTTTTTT.